This paragraph covers one T cell receptor (beta chain) sequence. Its specificity is unknown. These data belong to a study of T cell repertoires in cytomegalovirus infection. Study-level information: Public TCR beta signature analysis indicated the presence of both CMV infection and matching HLA type.

V was trimmed by 5 bases and J by 0 bases, leaving 11 bases between them. The CDR3 runs 13 residues. The germline CDR1 and CDR2 sequences are SQVTM and ANQGSEA. Study observations and caveats: Dominating the ex vivo response were HLA-C-restricted CMV-specific TCR beta clonotypes.

TCRdb itself ran the reads through MiXCR, one entry per CDR3 protein. Among tens of thousands of distinct CDR3 sequences listed, around 20% were seen once. Material: CD8+ T cells from cultured PBMCs, obtained from culture after CMV antigen stimulation. The chain is built from TRBV29-1 and TRBJ2-7; tentatively, D is TRBD2 (5 bases). This receptor was identified in a human donor in good health (CMV status not recorded). Some clones in this sample may be carry-over from other donors' samples. Here the CDR3 DNA reads TGCAGCGTTCCCGGGATAAACTCCTACGAGCAGTACTTC. It yields the protein CSVPGINSYEQYF.